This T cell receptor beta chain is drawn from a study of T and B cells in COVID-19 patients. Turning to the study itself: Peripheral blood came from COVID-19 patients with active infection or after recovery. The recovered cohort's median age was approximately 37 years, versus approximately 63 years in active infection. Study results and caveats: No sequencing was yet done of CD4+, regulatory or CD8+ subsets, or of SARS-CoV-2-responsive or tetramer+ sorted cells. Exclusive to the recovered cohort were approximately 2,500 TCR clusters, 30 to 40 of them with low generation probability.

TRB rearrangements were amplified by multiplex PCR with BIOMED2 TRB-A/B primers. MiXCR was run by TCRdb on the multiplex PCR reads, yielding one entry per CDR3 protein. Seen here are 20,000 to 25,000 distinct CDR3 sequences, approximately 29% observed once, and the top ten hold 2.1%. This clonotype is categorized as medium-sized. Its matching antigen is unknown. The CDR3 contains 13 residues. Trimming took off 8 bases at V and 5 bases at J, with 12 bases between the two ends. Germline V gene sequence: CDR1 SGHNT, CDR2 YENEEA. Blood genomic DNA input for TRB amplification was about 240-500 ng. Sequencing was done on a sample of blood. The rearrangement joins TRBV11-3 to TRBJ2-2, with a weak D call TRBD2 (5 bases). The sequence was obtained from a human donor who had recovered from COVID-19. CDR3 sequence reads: CASQPGETGELFF. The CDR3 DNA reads TGTGCCAGCCAACCCGGGGAGACCGGGGAGCTGTTTTTT. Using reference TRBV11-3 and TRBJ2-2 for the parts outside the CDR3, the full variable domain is EAGVVQSPRYKIIEKKQPVAFWCNPISGHNTLYWYLQNLGQGPELLIRYENEEAVDDSQLPKDRFSAERLKGVDSTLKIQPAELGDSAVYLCASQPGETGELFFGEGSRLTVL.